Described below is a single T cell receptor (delta chain) sequence and its context. TCRdb shows a much larger clone's protein in place of this DNA's translation, and the two differ at residue 6, likely through a read error; the protein shown is translated from the DNA. This CDR3 is built from 15 residues. The ends lost 7 bases at V and 0 bases at J; junction bases unmatched: 10. CDR1 and CDR2 from the germline V gene are GEAIGNYY and EKD. This entry is derived from a study of gamma-delta T cells after stem cell transplantation. TCRdb re-processed the RT-PCR reads using CATT. The table has around 1,100 delta-chain clones, 0.95% to 1.5% seen once.

The TCR comes from a human donor. It is not recorded whose cells these are; they may come from a transplant donor. The sample comprised gamma-delta T cells. The chain links TRDV2 to TRDJ1; 7 bases match TRDD3. The CDR3 DNA reads as TGTGCCTGCACACTGGAGGATACGTACACCGATAAACTCATCTTT. It specifies CACTLEDTYTDKLIF.